These 30 T cell receptor beta chains share one sample of origin, sequenced in a study of immune evolution from preneoplasia to lung adenocarcinoma. Only in-frame clones appear in the TCRdb table, and some are missing; sequencing was by immunoSEQ multiplex PCR. The sample consists of 11,000 to 15,000 clones, 75% to 85% of them appearing once. Sequenced: FFPE minimally invasive lung adenocarcinoma tissue. The source of these receptors is a person in their 70s with lung adenocarcinoma.

The chain employs TRBV19 and TRBJ1-5; no reliable D call. Per germline, CDR1 LNHDA and CDR2 SQIVND (reference sequence). The germline V and J ends were trimmed by 3 bases and 7 bases, with 7 bases remaining between them. The CDR3 has 12 amino acids. The CDR3 nucleotides read TGTGCCAGTAGTATGGGTCGGCAGCCCCAGCATTTT. As protein: CASSMGRQPQHF.

This clone occurred once. The chain uses TRBV10-3 and TRBJ1-2; perhaps TRBD1 as D (6 bases). Deletions cut 7 bases from V and 4 bases from J, with 19 bases between. CDR3 length: 15 amino acids. CDR1 ENHRY and CDR2 SYGVKD come from the germline V gene. This CDR3 reads CAITGGAARGYGYTF. CDR3 bases: TGTGCCATCACGGGGGGGGCCGCCCGGGGCTATGGCTACACCTTC.

V is TRBV7-2 and J is TRBJ2-5, with a weak D call TRBD1 (6 bases). The CDR3 has 15 residues. V was trimmed by 0 bases and J by 5 bases, leaving 13 bases between them. Germline V gives CDR1 SGHTA, CDR2 FQGNSA. The CDR3 loop reads CASSLAWQGLETQYF. The CDR3 DNA sequence: TGTGCCAGCAGCTTAGCTTGGCAGGGGTTGGAGACCCAGTACTTC.

The chain uses TRBV10-1 and TRBJ1-2; D might be TRBD1 (5 bases). The germline gives CDR1 WNHNN, CDR2 SYGVQD (reference sequence). The germline V and J ends were trimmed by 3 bases and 2 bases, with 7 bases remaining between them. The CDR3 covers 13 residues. The CDR3 reads CASSDRVNYGYTF. The CDR3 bases are TGCGCCAGCAGTGACAGGGTAAACTATGGCTACACCTTC.

The table lists this clone with a count of one. The chain recombines TRBV9 with TRBJ2-7; 9 nucleotides match TRBD2. The V gene's germline CDR1 is SGDLS and CDR2 YYNGEE. V trimming: 3 bases; J trimming: 7 bases; junction bases outside the gene matches: 14. The CDR3 loop spans 16 amino acids. The CDR3 reads CASSATGSGGLREQYF. The CDR3 DNA is TGTGCCAGCAGCGCGACAGGTAGCGGGGGCCTTCGGGAGCAGTACTTC.

The chain carries TRBV19 and TRBJ1-2; TRBD1 agrees at 7 bases. Germline assignment: CDR1 LNHDA and CDR2 SQIVND (reference sequence). The J segment lost 7 bases and the V segment lost 4 bases, leaving 9 bases of the junction unmatched. The CDR3 loop spans 14 amino acids. CDR3 residues: CASSKQGVRSGYTF. CDR3 nucleotides: TGTGCCAGTAGTAAGCAGGGGGTCCGATCTGGCTACACCTTC.

The chain joins TRBV30 to TRBJ1-6; tentative D call: TRBD1 (5 bases). Deletions cut 4 bases from V and 11 bases from J, with 21 bases between. The CDR3 loop spans 15 amino acids. Germline values: CDR1 GTSNPN, CDR2 SVGIG (reference sequence). The CDR3 nucleotides read TGTGCCTGGATAGAAGACTCACGGACAAGAGCACCCCTCCACTTT. This sequence encodes CAWIEDSRTRAPLHF.

This clone was counted once. This rearrangement joins TRBV7-3 to TRBJ2-1, with a tentative D call TRBD2 (6 bases). This CDR3 spans 15 amino acids. Germline CDR1 and CDR2: SGHTA and FQGTGA. The V and J ends lost 2 bases and 5 bases respectively, with 13 bases between them. Written as DNA, the CDR3 is TGTGCCAGCAGCTTAGTTAGCGGAACCAACAATGAGCAGTTCTTC. This encodes CASSLVSGTNNEQFF.

V usage is TRBV28 and J usage is TRBJ1-3; D remains ambiguous. Per the germline V gene, CDR1 is MDHEN and CDR2 is SYDVKM. CDR3 size: 15 residues. The germline V and J ends were trimmed by 2 bases and 2 bases, with 10 bases remaining between them. The CDR3 DNA is TGTGCCAGCAGTTTAAGGGTTAGTGCTGGAAACACCATATATTTT. It specifies CASSLRVSAGNTIYF.

This clone was detected only a few times. The rearrangement links TRBV6-6 to TRBJ1-1; unclear D gene. The CDR3 covers 13 residues. V dropped 0 bases and J dropped 6 bases, with 8 bases sitting between them. Germline V gene sequence: CDR1 MNHNY, CDR2 SVGAGI (reference sequence). This CDR3 reads CASSYSEGSEAFF. The CDR3 coding sequence is TGTGCCAGCAGTTACTCCGAGGGATCTGAAGCTTTCTTT.

The rearrangement joins TRBV30 to TRBJ1-4; 9 bases align to TRBD1. The CDR3 is 14 residues long. V lost 3 bases and J lost 6; bases outside the gene matches: 5. Germline CDR1 reads GTSNPN; CDR2 reads SVGIG (reference sequence). The CDR3 DNA reads as TGTGCCTGGAGAGGGGGGACAGGGTATGAAAAACTGTTTTTT. The encoded protein is CAWRGGTGYEKLFF. The complete variable domain, with remaining parts taken from reference TRBV30 and TRBJ1-4, reads SQTIHQWPATLVQPVGSPLSLECTVEGTSNPNLYWYRQAAGRGLQLLFYSVGIGQISSEVPQNLSASRPQDRQFILSSKKLLLSDSGFYLCAWRGGTGYEKLFFGSGTQLSVL.

This chain uses TRBV19 with TRBJ2-5; D might be TRBD1 or TRBD2, each matching 6 bases. The CDR3 has 15 residues. Trimming cost V 7 bases and J 2 bases, with 17 bases left between them. The germline CDR1 and CDR2 sequences are LNHDA and SQIVND (reference sequence). The CDR3 loop reads CASNPRRGGQETQYF. The DNA of the CDR3 is TGTGCCAGTAATCCACGGAGAGGGGGGCAAGAGACCCAGTACTTC.

The CDR3 DNA reads as TGTGCCTGGAGAAGCTGGGGGGTCGGCTATGGCTACACCTTC. Its translation is CAWRSWGVGYGYTF. V gene TRBV30 combines with J gene TRBJ1-2; D may be TRBD1 (5 bases). The CDR3 sequence is 14 residues long. Germline CDR1 GTSNPN, CDR2 SVGIG (reference sequence). Between the trimmed V and J ends, which lost 3 bases and 4 bases, there was a span of 15 bases.

Only one count was recorded for this clone. CDR3 amino acids: CASSQDLYNEQFF. The CDR3 nucleotides are TGCGCCAGCAGCCAAGACTTATACAATGAGCAGTTCTTC. The chain links TRBV4-1 to TRBJ2-1, with D hard to call. Trimming removed 0 bases at V and 4 bases at J, with 4 bases between. CDR1 MGHRA and CDR2 YSYEKL come from the germline V gene. The CDR3 contains 13 residues.

This chain connects TRBV7-3 to TRBJ1-5, with 7 bases matching TRBD1. The germline V gene encodes CDR1 SGHTA and CDR2 FQGTGA. V was pared by 4 bases and J by 3 bases, with 12 bases of the junction left unmatched. The CDR3 contains 17 residues. The CDR3 here is CASSSHRKTGLNQPQHF. The DNA of the CDR3 is TGTGCCAGCAGCTCGCATAGGAAGACAGGGCTCAATCAGCCCCAGCATTTT.

The rearrangement uses TRBV30 and TRBJ1-6, with D uncertain. Per germline, CDR1 GTSNPN and CDR2 SVGIG (reference sequence). The CDR3 has 12 amino acids. Deletions cut 3 bases from V and 8 bases from J, with 8 bases between. The CDR3: CAWRGLDSPLHF. In DNA, the CDR3 is TGTGCCTGGAGGGGGTTAGATTCACCCCTCCACTTT.

The chain recombines TRBV7-9 with TRBJ1-1; D perhaps matches TRBD1 (5 bases). The germline V gene has CDR1 SEHNR and CDR2 FQNEAQ (reference sequence). The germline V and J ends were trimmed by 5 bases and 1 base, with 11 bases remaining between them. This CDR3 region has 14 residues. CDR3 amino acids: CASSPNTGNTEAFF. The DNA for the CDR3 is TGTGCCAGCAGCCCAAATACAGGGAACACTGAAGCTTTCTTT.

In its sample, this clone was seen once. The J gene is TRBJ1-1, the V gene TRBV29-1; D not certain. With 4 bases removed from V and 3 bases from J, the gap between germline ends came to 3 bases. The CDR3 totals 10 residues. Germline V gives CDR1 SQVTM, CDR2 ANQGSEA. This CDR3 is CSVGDTEAFF. The CDR3 bases are TGCAGCGTTGGGGACACTGAAGCTTTCTTT.

The rearrangement uses TRBV11-2 and TRBJ2-1; 10 bases line up with TRBD2. Germline loops: CDR1 SGHAT, CDR2 FQNNGV. Unmatched junction bases numbered 6, after V lost 3 bases and J lost 10 bases. This CDR3 is built from 14 residues. CDR3 bases: TGTGCCAGCAGCTTTCTAGCGGGAGCGGAGGAGCAGTTCTTC. As protein: CASSFLAGAEEQFF.

CDR3 region: CATSRDRPGTGELFF. CDR3 sequence (DNA): TGTGCCACCAGCAGAGATCGGCCGGGCACCGGGGAGCTGTTTTTT. The chain joins TRBV15 to TRBJ2-2; D uncertain. V lost 0 bases to trimming and J lost 4 bases, with 9 bases between them. The germline V gene has CDR1 LNHNV and CDR2 YYDKDF (reference sequence). This CDR3 has 15 amino acids. Together with reference TRBV15 and TRBJ2-2, the CDR3 gives the full variable domain: DAMVIQNPRYQVTQFGKPVTLSCSQTLNHNVMYWYQQKSSQAPKLLFHYYDKDFNNEADTPDNFQSRRPNTSFCFLDIRSPGLGDTAMYLCATSRDRPGTGELFFGEGSRLTVL.

V usage is TRBV2 and J usage is TRBJ2-7; 9 nucleotides match TRBD1. The CDR3 totals 12 residues. From germline, CDR1 is SNHLY and CDR2 FYNNEI. The V segment lost 8 bases and the J segment 4 bases; nucleotides outside the gene matches: 3. CDR3 residues: CASRDRVYEQYF. In DNA form, the CDR3 reads TGTGCCAGCCGGGACAGGGTTTACGAGCAGTACTTC. Drawing the rest from reference TRBV2 and TRBJ2-7, the complete variable domain is EPEVTQTPSHQVTQMGQEVILRCVPISNHLYFYWYRQILGQKVEFLVSFYNNEISEKSEIFDDQFSVERPDGSNFTLKIRSTKLEDSAMYFCASRDRVYEQYFGPGTRLTVT.

The rearrangement joins TRBV28 to TRBJ1-2, with TRBD1 identical over 8 bases. This CDR3 spans 16 amino acids. V shed 6 bases and J 5 bases; nucleotides not matched to a gene: 14. Per germline, CDR1 MDHEN and CDR2 SYDVKM. CDR3 residues: CASRLPSGGGRYGYTF. The CDR3 bases are TGTGCCAGCAGACTCCCCTCAGGGGGCGGTCGTTATGGCTACACCTTC.

The rearrangement uses TRBV5-1 and TRBJ2-7; 7 bases fit TRBD2. Germline V CDR1 and CDR2: SGHRS, YFSETQ. This CDR3 has 13 amino acids. V trimming: 4 bases; J trimming: 6 bases; junction bases outside the gene matches: 7. DNA for the CDR3: TGCGCCAGCAGCCCACGGGGGGAGAGCGAGCAGTACTTC. Its protein product is CASSPRGESEQYF. The full variable domain, rest sourced from reference TRBV5-1 and TRBJ2-7, is KAGVTQTPRYLIKTRGQQVTLSCSPISGHRSVSWYQQTPGQGLQFLFEYFSETQRNKGNFPGRFSGRQFSNSRSEMNVSTLELGDSALYLCASSPRGESEQYFGPGTRLTVT.

The rearrangement uses TRBV6-5 and TRBJ1-6, with D perhaps TRBD1 (6 bases). This CDR3 has 15 amino acids. Trimming left V 7 bases short and J 4 bases short, with 14 bases between. Germline CDR1 MNHEY, CDR2 SVGAGI. Here the CDR3 DNA reads TGTGCCAGCAATGGGGGCCTGGAGTATAATTCACCCCTCCACTTT. Encoded protein: CASNGGLEYNSPLHF.

CDR3: CASSLGLNNEQFF. CDR3 nucleotide sequence: TGTGCCAGCAGCTTAGGATTAAACAATGAGCAGTTCTTC. The chain has TRBV11-2 and TRBJ2-1, with D hard to call. Trimming removed 1 base at V and 5 bases at J, with 6 bases between. The CDR3 runs 13 residues. Germline V lookup: CDR1 SGHAT, CDR2 FQNNGV.

V is TRBV7-2 and J is TRBJ1-2, with 7 bases fitting TRBD1. CDR1 and CDR2 from the germline V gene are SGHTA and FQGNSA. J lost 5 bases, V lost 3 bases, and 3 bases had no gene match. This CDR3 has 13 amino acids. The CDR3 loop reads CASSLTGRYGYTF. The CDR3 DNA reads as TGTGCCAGCAGCTTGACAGGGCGGTATGGCTACACCTTC.

The genes are TRBV7-2 and TRBJ1-4; TRBD1 aligns across 7 bases. The V gene end was trimmed by 0 bases and the J gene end by 5 bases; junction bases not matched to a gene: 0. CDR3 length: 14 residues. CDR1 SGHTA and CDR2 FQGNSA come from the germline V gene. This chain's CDR3 is CASSLATGNEKLFF. For the CDR3, the DNA is TGTGCCAGCAGCTTAGCGACAGGGAATGAAAAACTGTTTTTT.

The chain combines TRBV6-5 with TRBJ1-1; the D is unclear. The CDR3 has 14 residues. Between the trimmed V and J ends, which lost 6 bases and 1 base, there was a span of 12 bases. The germline V gene encodes CDR1 MNHEY and CDR2 SVGAGI. CDR3 amino acids: CASSPLDGNTEAFF. DNA of the CDR3: TGTGCCAGCAGCCCTTTGGACGGGAACACTGAAGCTTTCTTT.

By sample share, this clone is medium-sized. J is TRBJ2-7 and V is TRBV28; a weak D match, TRBD2 (6 bases). Germline CDR1 MDHEN, CDR2 SYDVKM. The CDR3 covers 17 residues. Trimming took 3 bases from V and 3 from J, leaving 21 bases between them. The CDR3 nucleotides are TGTGCCAGCAGTTTCCTATATCATTCGGGACTCGACTACGAGCAGTACTTC. Its protein is CASSFLYHSGLDYEQYF. Drawing the rest from reference TRBV28 and TRBJ2-7, the complete variable domain is DVKVTQSSRYLVKRTGEKVFLECVQDMDHENMFWYRQDPGLGLRLIYFSYDVKMKEKGDIPEGYSVSREKKERFSLILESASTNQTSMYLCASSFLYHSGLDYEQYFGPGTRLTVT.

The chain is built from TRBV11-2 and TRBJ2-5; TRBD1 is a possible D gene (6 bases). V was pared by 4 bases and J by 5 bases, with 14 bases between. There are 14 residues in the CDR3. CDR1 SGHAT and CDR2 FQNNGV come from the germline V gene. The CDR3 nucleotides read TGTGCCAGCAGCTCGGCAGGGGTCGGGGAGACCCAGTACTTC. Translated: CASSSAGVGETQYF.